Reported below is one T cell receptor beta chain. Its antigen remains unidentified. TCRdb re-analysed the 5' RACE reads in MiXCR, keeping a single row per CDR3 protein. The sample lists approximately 170,000 distinct CDR3 sequences, about an eighth seen once, with roughly 3.3% in the top ten. The germline CDR1 and CDR2 sequences are SGHRS and YFSETQ. With 2 bases removed from V and 3 bases from J, the gap between germline ends came to 14 bases. The CDR3 is made up of 15 amino acids. These data belong to a study of T-cell memory formation after mild COVID-19. The study, taken as a whole, reports: Contracting clones localized mainly to CM and EM when CD4+ and mainly to EMRA when CD8+.

The sequence came from a man between 18 and 35 years old who had mild COVID-19 (a few samples of this study predate the infection). Cell type and time point are not known. The V and J genes are TRBV5-1 and TRBJ1-2, with a weak D call TRBD1 (6 bases). The source material was PBMCs or a T cell subset sorted from them (not recorded which). In nucleotides, the CDR3 is TGCGCCAGCAGCTTACAGGGTACCCGTGACTATGGCTACACCTTC. This encodes CASSLQGTRDYGYTF.